The clone carrying this T cell receptor beta chain was found a few times. As originally analysed: Counts of nucleated cells, estimated from reference gene primer amplification, were obtained. Method: immunoSEQ multiplex PCR; TCRdb's copy keeps in-frame clones and lacks some. V and J calls plus clone size are reproduced from that table; the DNA served to infer D and trimming. The repertoire consists of about 14,000 clones, with around 73% occurring once and the leading ten covering 9.7%. These data originate in a study of blood T cell repertoires in COVID-19. Study at large: COVID-19 samples from acute and convalescent phases originated in the United States, Italy and Spain. The analysed material was cDNA or gDNA that came from T cells, B-cell-depleted T cells, or PBMCs.

The receptor's source is a man aged 65-85 years with acute or convalescent COVID-19. The sequenced material came from peripheral blood.

This CDR3 reads CASSPFGSNYNEQFF. CDR3 nucleotide sequence: TGTGCCAGTAGCCCTTTCGGTTCGAACTACAATGAGCAGTTCTTC. The chain joins TRBV19 to TRBJ2-1; D is uncertain. Trimming took 6 bases from V and 3 from J, leaving 15 bases between them. This CDR3 is 15 amino acids long. The germline V gene encodes CDR1 LNHDA and CDR2 SQIVND (reference sequence). Filled out from reference TRBV19 and TRBJ2-1, the complete variable domain reads DGGITQSPKYLFRKEGQNVTLSCEQNLNHDAMYWYRQDPGQGLRLIYYSQIVNDFQKGDIAEGYSVSREKKESFPLTVTSAQKNPTAFYLCASSPFGSNYNEQFFGPGTRLTVL.